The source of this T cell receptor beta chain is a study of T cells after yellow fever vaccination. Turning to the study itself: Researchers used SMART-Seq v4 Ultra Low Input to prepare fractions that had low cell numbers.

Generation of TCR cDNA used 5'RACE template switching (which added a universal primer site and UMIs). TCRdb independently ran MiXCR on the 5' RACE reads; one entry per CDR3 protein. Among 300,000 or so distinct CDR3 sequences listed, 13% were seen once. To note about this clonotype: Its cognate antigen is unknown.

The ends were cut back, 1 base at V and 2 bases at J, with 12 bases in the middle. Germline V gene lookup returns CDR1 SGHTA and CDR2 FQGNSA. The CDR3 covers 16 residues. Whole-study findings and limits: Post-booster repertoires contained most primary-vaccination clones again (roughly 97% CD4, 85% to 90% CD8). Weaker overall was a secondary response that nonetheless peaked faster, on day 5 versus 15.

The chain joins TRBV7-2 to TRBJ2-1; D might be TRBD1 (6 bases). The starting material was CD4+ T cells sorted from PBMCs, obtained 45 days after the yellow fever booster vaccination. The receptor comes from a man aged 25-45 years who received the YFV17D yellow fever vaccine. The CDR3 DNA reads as TGTGCCAGCAGCTTAGTAGGGGGTCGGACCTACAATGAGCAGTTCTTC. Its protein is CASSLVGGRTYNEQFF.